The entry below gives a single T cell receptor beta chain sequence along with its context. The antigen is not known. The table came from immunoSEQ multiplex PCR; TCRdb's copy has only in-frame clones and leaves some out. The profile shows around 19,000 clones, around 80% of them singletons. Sorted subsets were CFSE-labeled and cultured four to six days with allogeneic dendritic cells. V gave up 9 bases and J gave up 3 bases; unmatched junction bases: 10. The CDR3 extends over 14 amino acids. Germline V gene sequence: CDR1 MNHNY, CDR2 SVGAGI (reference sequence). This sample is part of a study of regulatory dendritic cells for organ transplantation. Points from the study as a whole: Alloreactive memory CD8+ T cell pools varied considerably between individuals.

What was sequenced was memory CD4+ T cells from blood cultured with regulatory dendritic cells. As for subset: CD45RO+ memory T cells. The chain recombines TRBV6-6 with TRBJ1-2; 7 bases agree with TRBD1. This TCR was recovered from a human donor in good health. This chain's CDR3 is CASETGPTDYGYTF. CDR3 nucleotide sequence: TGTGCCAGTGAGACAGGGCCTACCGACTATGGCTACACCTTC.